This TCR beta chain is from a study of metastatic and nonmetastatic thyroid tumors. Thyroid surgery took place with no prior treatment in any patient. Trimming removed 10 bases from V and 1 base from J, with 24 bases in between. This CDR3 comprises 17 residues. Original analysis: Between-group CDR3 differences, defined by clinicopathological status, yielded a distant-metastasis classifier for papillary thyroid cancer. TCRdb re-called the PCR reads via MiXCR. The V and J calls follow TCRdb's processing rather than the paper's. The sample has 5,000 to 8,000 clones, roughly 32% seen once. The V call is TRBV12-3 or TRBV12-4, the J call TRBJ2-3, with D tentatively TRBD1 or TRBD2 (5 bases each). The TCR originated in a female donor with papillary thyroid cancer or a benign thyroid nodule (not recorded which). Some clones in this sample may be carry-over from other donors' samples. Sequencing was carried out using tumor tissue. For the CDR3, the DNA is TGTGCCATCTGTTTAGAGCGTGAGGGGTCACGCACAGATACGCAGTATTTT. Amino acids: CAICLEREGSRTDTQYF.